The following is a T cell receptor (beta chain) sequence with its context. Antigen unknown. V was shortened by 3 bases and J by 4 bases, with 13 bases between the two germline ends. The CDR3 covers 15 residues. Germline CDR1 and CDR2: MNHNS and SASEGT. In TCRdb, the reads were re-called with MiXCR into one record per CDR3 protein. The sample yields 550,000 to 850,000 distinct CDR3 sequences, about 33% seen once. The data were taken from a study of T cell repertoires in cytomegalovirus infection. At the level of the study: HLA-B-restricted CMV epitopes that are well studied, plus recently identified HLA-C-restricted ones, were used by the study. CMV infection plus the matching HLA type was flagged by public TCR beta signatures. The study, taken as a whole, reports: CMV-specific TCR beta clonotypes restricted by HLA-C were the ones dominating the ex vivo response.

The receptor was derived from a human donor in good health (CMV status not recorded). Some clones in this sample may be carry-over from other donors' samples. The rearrangement uses TRBV6-1 and TRBJ2-1; D ambiguous. The sample was cultured PBMCs, taken from culture after CMV antigen stimulation. CDR3 DNA: TGTGCCAGCAGTGACAACAGCCTTACTTACAATGAGCAGTTCTTC. Amino acid sequence: CASSDNSLTYNEQFF.